A selection of T cell receptor beta chains follows, all from one sample in a study of blood T cell repertoires in COVID-19. TCRdb keeps only in-frame clones here, not all; method: immunoSEQ multiplex PCR. Of more than 70,000 clones listed, roughly 85% were seen once; the top ten hold about 4%. Sequenced input: peripheral blood. All receptors derive from a man aged 55 to 70 with acute or convalescent COVID-19. CDR3s include the opening cysteine and the closing phenylalanine or tryptophan. The D gene is left open where the match is weak. Only part of the rows carry a size: once, few, many, or a class if the clone is expanded.

D gene	clone size	V gene	J gene	CDR3 protein	CDR3 DNA
NA	NA	TRBV30	TRBJ1-3	CAWTKGGSGNTIYF	TGTGCCTGGACCAAAGGGGGCTCTGGAAACACCATATATTTT
TRBD1	NA	TRBV9	TRBJ2-3	CASSVGQGTDTQYF	TGTGCCAGCAGCGTAGGACAGGGGACAGATACGCAGTATTTT
TRBD1	few	TRBV4-1	TRBJ1-2	CASSQQRGPANYGYTF	TGCGCCAGCAGCCAACAAAGGGGGCCAGCTAACTATGGCTACACCTTC
TRBD2	NA	TRBV5-1	TRBJ2-5	CASSPLARRGEETQYF	TGCGCCAGCAGCCCACTTGCTAGACGGGGGGAAGAGACCCAGTACTTC
TRBD1	NA	TRBV30	TRBJ1-6	CAWSEGQLNSPLHF	TGTGCCTGGAGTGAGGGACAGTTGAATTCACCCCTCCACTTT
NA	NA	TRBV5-5	TRBJ1-1	CASSLEGGWGNTEAFF	TGTGCCAGCAGCTTGGAGGGAGGGTGGGGGAACACTGAAGCTTTCTTT
NA	NA	TRBV30	TRBJ1-2	CAWSSTASPYGYTF	TGTGCCTGGAGCTCGACTGCTTCTCCTTATGGCTACACCTTC
TRBD1	NA	TRBV10-3	TRBJ1-5	CAISDDRGGNQPQHF	TGTGCCATCAGTGATGACAGGGGCGGCAATCAGCCCCAGCATTTT
NA	NA	TRBV7-9	TRBJ2-7	CASSLAPSSYEQYF	TGTGCCAGCAGCTTGGCGCCTAGCTCCTACGAGCAGTACTTC
NA	NA	TRBV12-3/TRBV12-4	TRBJ1-1	CASSPGEGTEAFF	TGTGCCAGCAGTCCCGGGGAGGGCACTGAAGCTTTCTTT
TRBD2	NA	TRBV18	TRBJ2-5	CASSPPSSGETQYF	TGTGCCAGCTCACCACCGTCTAGCGGAGAGACCCAGTACTTC
TRBD1	once	TRBV18	TRBJ2-5	CASSPTGGQETQYF	TGTGCCAGCTCGCCAACAGGGGGCCAAGAGACCCAGTACTTC
TRBD2	NA	TRBV4-1	TRBJ2-7	CASSQETSGRAVSYEQYF	TGCGCCAGCAGCCAAGAAACTAGCGGGAGGGCCGTGTCCTACGAGCAGTACTTC
NA	NA	TRBV7-8	TRBJ1-1	CASSPGGQGWTEAFF	TGTGCCAGCAGCCCGGGGGGTCAGGGATGGACTGAAGCTTTCTTT
NA	NA	TRBV5-1	TRBJ1-2	CASSRGGNYGYTF	TGCGCCAGCAGCCGTGGGGGGAACTATGGCTACACCTTC
TRBD1	NA	TRBV12-3/TRBV12-4	TRBJ1-2	CASTRQGTYGYTF	TGTGCCAGCACCCGACAGGGGACCTATGGCTACACCTTC
TRBD1	NA	TRBV11-3	TRBJ2-3	CASSLVGTGWDTQYF	TGTGCCAGCAGCTTAGTCGGGACAGGGTGGGATACGCAGTATTTT
TRBD2	NA	TRBV5-1	TRBJ2-5	CASSRTSGRVETQYF	TGCGCCAGCTCTCGGACTAGCGGGAGGGTTGAGACCCAGTACTTC
NA	NA	TRBV3-1/TRBV3-2	TRBJ1-1	CASSQLSGSEAFF	TGTGCCAGCAGCCAACTATCAGGGTCTGAAGCTTTCTTT
NA	NA	TRBV5-1	TRBJ1-1	CASSLRTDHTEAFF	TGCGCCAGCAGCTTGAGGACAGACCACACTGAAGCTTTCTTT
NA	NA	TRBV9	TRBJ1-2	CASSVHPNYGYTF	TGTGCCAGCAGCGTACATCCTAACTATGGCTACACCTTC
TRBD2	NA	TRBV10-2	TRBJ2-3	CASSELTSGSADTQYF	TGCGCCAGCAGTGAGTTAACTAGCGGGAGTGCGGATACGCAGTATTTT
NA	NA	TRBV5-5	TRBJ2-1	CASSLGRGEYNEQFF	TGTGCCAGCAGCTTGGGACGCGGGGAGTACAATGAGCAGTTCTTC
TRBD2	few	TRBV5-4	TRBJ2-1	CASSGSGGRNEQFF	TGTGCCAGCAGCGGCTCGGGAGGACGAAATGAGCAGTTCTTC
NA	once	TRBV5-6	TRBJ1-2	CASSLAYWSGYTF	TGTGCCAGCAGCTTGGCCTACTGGTCTGGCTACACCTTC
NA	NA	TRBV18	TRBJ1-3	CASSPTGPSGNTIYF	TGTGCCAGCTCACCGACAGGCCCATCTGGAAACACCATATATTTT
NA	NA	TRBV5-4	TRBJ1-4	CASSVEATNEKLFF	TGTGCCAGCAGCGTAGAAGCAACTAATGAAAAACTGTTTTTT
TRBD1	NA	TRBV24-1	TRBJ2-3	CATKKKPPGQATDTQYF	TGTGCCACTAAAAAAAAGCCCCCGGGACAGGCGACAGATACGCAGTATTTT
NA	NA	TRBV19	TRBJ2-7	CASSGQNSYEQYF	TGTGCCAGTAGTGGACAGAACTCCTACGAGCAGTACTTC
TRBD1	NA	TRBV10-3	TRBJ2-7	CAISGSGTESYEQYF	TGTGCCATCAGTGGATCCGGGACAGAATCCTACGAGCAGTACTTC
NA	NA	TRBV4-3	TRBJ2-7	CASSRGFGGHYEQYF	TGCGCCAGCAGCCGAGGATTCGGGGGGCACTACGAGCAGTACTTC
NA	NA	TRBV10-1	TRBJ2-5	CASSPREDFQETQYF	TGCGCCAGCAGCCCGCGGGAAGATTTTCAAGAGACCCAGTACTTC
NA	NA	TRBV7-2	TRBJ1-1	CASRTTAEAFF	TGTGCCAGCAGGACCACAGCTGAAGCTTTCTTT
TRBD1	NA	TRBV11-2	TRBJ2-1	CASSLVLSRTGGRLGEQFF	TGTGCCAGCAGCTTGGTGCTTTCCCGGACAGGGGGTAGGCTGGGTGAGCAGTTCTTC
TRBD1	NA	TRBV5-1	TRBJ1-4	CASSLSGTGGEKLFF	TGCGCCAGCAGCTTATCCGGGACAGGGGGTGAAAAACTGTTTTTT
TRBD1	few	TRBV5-1	TRBJ2-7	CASSPRGTGGKEQYF	TGCGCCAGCAGCCCCAGGGGGACAGGGGGAAAAGAGCAGTACTTC
TRBD1	NA	TRBV3-1/TRBV3-2	TRBJ1-1	CASSPPGTGGDTEAFF	TGTGCCAGCAGCCCCCCCGGGACAGGGGGGGACACTGAAGCTTTCTTT
TRBD1	NA	TRBV11-3	TRBJ2-7	CASSLSGQGGYEQYF	TGTGCCAGCAGCTTATCGGGACAGGGAGGCTACGAGCAGTACTTC
NA	NA	TRBV11-2	TRBJ2-5	CASSLTGTLAQETQYF	TGTGCCAGCAGCCTTACAGGGACACTCGCACAAGAGACCCAGTACTTC
NA	NA	TRBV2	TRBJ1-1	CASRVLGGTEAFF	TGTGCCAGCAGGGTTCTCGGAGGCACTGAAGCTTTCTTT
TRBD2	NA	TRBV30	TRBJ2-2	CAWSKRAGVGTGELFF	TGTGCCTGGAGTAAGAGGGCGGGAGTTGGCACCGGGGAGCTGTTTTTT
NA	NA	TRBV5-6	TRBJ2-7	CASSYSGRYEQYF	TGTGCCAGCAGCTACTCAGGGAGGTACGAGCAGTACTTC
TRBD2	NA	TRBV23-1	TRBJ2-2	CASIPTRGLAVLKRIGELFF	TGCGCCAGCATCCCAACCCGAGGACTAGCGGTTCTAAAGAGGATCGGGGAGCTGTTTTTT
NA	NA	TRBV23-1	TRBJ1-1	CASSQVAGGKDTEAFF	TGCGCCAGCAGTCAAGTTGCGGGGGGGAAAGACACTGAAGCTTTCTTT
NA	NA	TRBV11-1	TRBJ1-1	CASSNMGVMNTEAFF	TGTGCCAGCAGCAATATGGGCGTGATGAACACTGAAGCTTTCTTT
TRBD1	NA	TRBV6-5	TRBJ2-7	CASSSFRDRYEQYF	TGTGCCAGCAGTTCCTTCCGGGACAGATACGAGCAGTACTTC